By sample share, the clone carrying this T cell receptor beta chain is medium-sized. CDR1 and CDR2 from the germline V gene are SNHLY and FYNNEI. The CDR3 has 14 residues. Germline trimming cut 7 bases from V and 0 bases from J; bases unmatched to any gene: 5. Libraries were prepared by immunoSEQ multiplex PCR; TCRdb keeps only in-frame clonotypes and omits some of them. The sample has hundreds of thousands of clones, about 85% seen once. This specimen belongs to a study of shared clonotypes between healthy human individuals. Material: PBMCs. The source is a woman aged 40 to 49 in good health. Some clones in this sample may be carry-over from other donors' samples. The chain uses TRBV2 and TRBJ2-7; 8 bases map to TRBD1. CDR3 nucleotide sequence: TGTGCCAGCAAACAGGGGGGTAGCTCCTACGAGCAGTACTTC. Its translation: CASKQGGSSYEQYF.